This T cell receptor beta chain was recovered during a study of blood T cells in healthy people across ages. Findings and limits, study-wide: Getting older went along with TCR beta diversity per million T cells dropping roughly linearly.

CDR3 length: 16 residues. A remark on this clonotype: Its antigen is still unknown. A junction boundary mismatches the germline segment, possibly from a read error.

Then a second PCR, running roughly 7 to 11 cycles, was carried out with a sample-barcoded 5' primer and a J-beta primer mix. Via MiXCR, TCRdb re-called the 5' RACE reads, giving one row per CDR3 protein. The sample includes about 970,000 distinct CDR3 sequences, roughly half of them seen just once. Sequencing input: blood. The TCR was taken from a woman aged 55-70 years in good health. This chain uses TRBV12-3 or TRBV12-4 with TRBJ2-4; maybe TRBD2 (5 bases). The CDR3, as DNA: TGTGCCAGCAGCCGTCATTCGTTGCTAGCCAAAACCATTCAGTACTTC. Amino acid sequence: CASSRHSLLAKTIQYF.